Described below is a single TCR beta chain sequence and its context. Its antigen is not known. These data originate in a study of beta chain features in type 1 diabetes. Findings of the study overall: Junctions at VDJ sites from type 1 diabetes patients had fewer insertions and more deletions. All four CD4+ subsets from Type 1 diabetes patients carried moderately but significantly shorter TCRB CDR3s.

Expressed TCRB transcripts were sequenced because the entire RNA isolate underwent reverse transcription. The protocol was immunoSEQ multiplex PCR, while the TCRdb copy is restricted to in-frame clones and leaves out a portion. The profile shows more than 250,000 clones, about 15% of them singletons. Germline trimming cut 3 bases from V and 2 bases from J; bases unmatched to any gene: 15. The length of the CDR3 is 20 residues. The V gene's germline CDR1 is LGHNA and CDR2 YNFKEQ. The source is a man younger than 30 with type 1 diabetes. The chain recombines TRBV4-2 with TRBJ2-7, with 14 bases matching TRBD2. Sample: naive CD4+ T cells from blood. DNA of the CDR3: TGTGCCAGCAGCCAGGGTCCCTCCGGGACTAGCGGGAGTTCTCCCTACGAGCAGTACTTC. This sequence encodes CASSQGPSGTSGSSPYEQYF.